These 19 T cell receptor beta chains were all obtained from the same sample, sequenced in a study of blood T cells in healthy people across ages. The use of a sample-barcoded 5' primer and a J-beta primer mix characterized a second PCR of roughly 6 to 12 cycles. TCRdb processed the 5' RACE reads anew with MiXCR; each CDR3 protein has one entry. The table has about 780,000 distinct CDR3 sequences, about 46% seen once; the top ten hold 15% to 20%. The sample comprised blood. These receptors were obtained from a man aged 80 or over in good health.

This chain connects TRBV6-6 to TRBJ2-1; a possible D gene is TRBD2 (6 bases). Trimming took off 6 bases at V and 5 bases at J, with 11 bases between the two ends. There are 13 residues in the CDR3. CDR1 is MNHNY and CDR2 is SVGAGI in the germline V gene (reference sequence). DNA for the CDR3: TGTGCCAGCAGCCGCGGGGCCCACAATGAGCAGTTCTTC. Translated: CASSRGAHNEQFF.

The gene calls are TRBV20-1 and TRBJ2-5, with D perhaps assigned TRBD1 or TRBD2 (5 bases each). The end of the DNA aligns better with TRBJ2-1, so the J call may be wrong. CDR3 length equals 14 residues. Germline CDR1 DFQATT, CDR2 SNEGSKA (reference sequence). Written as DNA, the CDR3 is TGCAGTGCTAGCGGGGCCGCACCCCAAGAGACCCAGTTCTTC. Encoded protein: CSASGAAPQETQFF.

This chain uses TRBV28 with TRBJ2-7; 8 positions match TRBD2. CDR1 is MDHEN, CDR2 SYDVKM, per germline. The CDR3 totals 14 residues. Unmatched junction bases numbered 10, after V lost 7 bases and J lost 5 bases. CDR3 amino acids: CASIVSGGTHEQYF. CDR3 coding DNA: TGTGCCAGCATAGTGTCGGGAGGGACCCACGAGCAGTACTTC.

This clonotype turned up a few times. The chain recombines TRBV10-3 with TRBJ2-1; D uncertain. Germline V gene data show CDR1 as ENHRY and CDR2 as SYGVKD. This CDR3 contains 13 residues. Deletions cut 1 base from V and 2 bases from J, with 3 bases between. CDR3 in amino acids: CAISEWAYNEQFF. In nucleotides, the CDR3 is TGTGCCATCAGTGAGTGGGCCTACAATGAGCAGTTCTTC.

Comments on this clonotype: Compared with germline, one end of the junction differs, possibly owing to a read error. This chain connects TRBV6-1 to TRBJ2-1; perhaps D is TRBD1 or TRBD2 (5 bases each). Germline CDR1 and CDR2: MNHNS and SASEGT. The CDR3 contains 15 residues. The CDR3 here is CASTEAGSSYNEQFF. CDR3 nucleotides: TGTGCCAGCACTGAAGCAGGGAGCTCCTACAATGAGCAGTTCTTC.

The CDR3: CASSQDPPFPVTSGRNEQYF. The CDR3 DNA follows: TGTGCCAGCAGCCAGGACCCCCCCTTTCCGGTGACTAGCGGGAGAAACGAGCAGTACTTC. The gene calls are TRBV3-1 and TRBJ2-7; 12 positions agree with TRBD2. V was pared by 3 bases and J by 5 bases, with 20 bases of the junction left unmatched. CDR1 LGHDT and CDR2 YNNKEL come from the germline V gene (reference sequence). The CDR3 consists of 20 residues.

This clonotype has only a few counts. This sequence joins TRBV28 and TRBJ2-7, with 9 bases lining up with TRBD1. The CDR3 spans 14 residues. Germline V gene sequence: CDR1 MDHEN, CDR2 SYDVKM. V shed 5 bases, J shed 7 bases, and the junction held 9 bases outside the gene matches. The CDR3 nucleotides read TGTGCCAGCAGTCAAGGGACAGGGAGTTCGGAGCAGTACTTC. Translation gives CASSQGTGSSEQYF.

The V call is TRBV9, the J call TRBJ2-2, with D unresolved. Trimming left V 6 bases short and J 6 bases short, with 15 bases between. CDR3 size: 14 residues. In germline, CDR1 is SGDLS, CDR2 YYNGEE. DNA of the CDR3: TGTGCCAGCACCCCTACGGGCGTTCCCGGGGAGCTGTTTTTT. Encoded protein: CASTPTGVPGELFF.

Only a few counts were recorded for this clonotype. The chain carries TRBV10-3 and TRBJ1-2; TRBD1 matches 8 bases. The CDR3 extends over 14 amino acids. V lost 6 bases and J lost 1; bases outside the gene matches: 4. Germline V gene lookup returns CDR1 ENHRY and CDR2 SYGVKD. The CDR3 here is CAISPGQVNYGYTF. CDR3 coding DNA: TGTGCCATCAGCCCGGGACAGGTTAACTATGGCTACACCTTC.

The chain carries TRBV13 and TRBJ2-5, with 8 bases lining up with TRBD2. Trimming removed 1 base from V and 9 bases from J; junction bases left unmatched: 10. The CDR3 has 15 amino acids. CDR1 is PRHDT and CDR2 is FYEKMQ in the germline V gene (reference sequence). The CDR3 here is CASSLDRGGSEAQYF. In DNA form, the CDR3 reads TGTGCCAGCAGCTTAGACCGGGGGGGGTCCGAGGCCCAGTACTTC.

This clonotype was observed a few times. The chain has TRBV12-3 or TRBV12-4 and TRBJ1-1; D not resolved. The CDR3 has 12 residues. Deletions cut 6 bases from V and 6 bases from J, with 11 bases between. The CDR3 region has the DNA TGTGCCAGCAGCCTCTCAAGGGCTGAAGCTTTCTTT. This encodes CASSLSRAEAFF.

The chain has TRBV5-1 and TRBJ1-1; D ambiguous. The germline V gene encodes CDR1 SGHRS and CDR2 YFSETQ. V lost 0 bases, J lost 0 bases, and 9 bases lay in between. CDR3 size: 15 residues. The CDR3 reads CASSLVEEMNTEAFF. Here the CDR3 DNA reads TGCGCCAGCAGCTTGGTTGAGGAAATGAACACTGAAGCTTTCTTT. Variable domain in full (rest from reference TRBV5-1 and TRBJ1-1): KAGVTQTPRYLIKTRGQQVTLSCSPISGHRSVSWYQQTPGQGLQFLFEYFSETQRNKGNFPGRFSGRQFSNSRSEMNVSTLELGDSALYLCASSLVEEMNTEAFFGQGTRLTVV.

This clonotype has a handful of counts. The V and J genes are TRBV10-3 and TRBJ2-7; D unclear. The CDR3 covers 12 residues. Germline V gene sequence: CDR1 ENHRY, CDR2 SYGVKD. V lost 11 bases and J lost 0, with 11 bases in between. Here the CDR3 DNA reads TGTGCCGCCCGCGGTAGCTCCTACGAGCAGTACTTC. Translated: CAARGSSYEQYF.

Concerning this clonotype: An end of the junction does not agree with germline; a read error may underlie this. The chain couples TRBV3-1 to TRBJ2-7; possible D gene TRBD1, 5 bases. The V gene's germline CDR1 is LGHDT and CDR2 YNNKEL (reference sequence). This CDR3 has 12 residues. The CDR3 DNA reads TGTGCCAACAGCCAAGCAGGGAACGAGCAGTACTTC. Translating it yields CANSQAGNEQYF.

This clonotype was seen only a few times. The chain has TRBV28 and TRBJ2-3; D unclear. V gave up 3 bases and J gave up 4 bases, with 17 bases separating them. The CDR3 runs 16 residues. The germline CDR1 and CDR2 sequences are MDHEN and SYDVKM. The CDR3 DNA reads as TGTGCCAGCAGTTTCCGTCGGTCGGCGGATGCAGATACGCAGTATTTT. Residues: CASSFRRSADADTQYF.

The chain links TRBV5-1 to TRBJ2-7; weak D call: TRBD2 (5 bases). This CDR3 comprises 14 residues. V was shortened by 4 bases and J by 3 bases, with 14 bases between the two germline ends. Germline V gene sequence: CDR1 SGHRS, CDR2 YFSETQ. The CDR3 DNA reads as TGCGCCAGCAGCGCGACCTCGGAGGTCTACGAGCAGTACTTC. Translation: CASSATSEVYEQYF. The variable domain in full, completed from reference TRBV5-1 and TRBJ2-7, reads KAGVTQTPRYLIKTRGQQVTLSCSPISGHRSVSWYQQTPGQGLQFLFEYFSETQRNKGNFPGRFSGRQFSNSRSEMNVSTLELGDSALYLCASSATSEVYEQYFGPGTRLTVT.

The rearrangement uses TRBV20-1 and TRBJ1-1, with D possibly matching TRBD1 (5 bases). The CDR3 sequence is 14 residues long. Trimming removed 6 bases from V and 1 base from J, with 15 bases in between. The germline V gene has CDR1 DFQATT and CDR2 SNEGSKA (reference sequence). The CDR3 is CSANANRRNTEAFF. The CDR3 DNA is TGCAGTGCCAATGCTAACAGGCGGAACACTGAAGCTTTCTTT.

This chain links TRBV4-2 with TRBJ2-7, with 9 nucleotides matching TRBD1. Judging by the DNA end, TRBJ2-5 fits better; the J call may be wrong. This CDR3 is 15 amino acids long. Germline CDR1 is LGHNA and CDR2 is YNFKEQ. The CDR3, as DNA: TGTGCCAGCAGCCAAGGAGAGGACAGGGGAGAGACCCAGTACTTC. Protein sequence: CASSQGEDRGETQYF.

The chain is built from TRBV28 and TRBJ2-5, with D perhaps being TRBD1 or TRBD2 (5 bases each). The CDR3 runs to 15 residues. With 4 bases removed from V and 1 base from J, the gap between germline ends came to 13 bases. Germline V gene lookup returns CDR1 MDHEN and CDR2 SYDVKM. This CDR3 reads CASSSTMGPQETQYF. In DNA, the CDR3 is TGTGCCAGCAGTTCGACCATGGGACCCCAAGAGACCCAGTACTTC.